These 9 T cell receptor beta chains were sequenced from one sample in a study of OX40 agonist ivuxolimab in advanced cancers. Generated by immunoSEQ multiplex PCR, the TCRdb table keeps only in-frame clones and is missing some. The table records more than 50,000 clones, around 93% of them present only once. Here the sequenced sample was CD4+ or CD8+ T cells sorted from blood, taken in a trial of the OX40 agonist ivuxolimab. These receptors were collected from an adult with an advanced solid tumor such as melanoma, head and neck, liver or kidney cancer.

This clone was seen once. The CDR3 sequence is CASSFIGEAGQYF. The CDR3 region has the DNA TGTGCCAGCAGCTTCATCGGGGAAGCGGGGCAGTACTTC. V gene TRBV7-9 combines with J gene TRBJ2-7, with a weak D call TRBD2 (6 bases). Trimming took 3 bases from V and 9 from J, leaving 15 bases between them. The germline V gene encodes CDR1 SEHNR and CDR2 FQNEAQ (reference sequence). The CDR3 covers 13 residues.

The chain joins TRBV7-9 to TRBJ2-7, with D tentatively TRBD1 (6 bases). Trimming pared 5 bases from V and 7 bases from J, leaving 15 bases between. This CDR3 is built from 13 residues. Looked up from germline, CDR1 is SEHNR and CDR2 is FQNEAQ (reference sequence). The chain's CDR3 is CASSPRGSQEQYF. CDR3 nucleotide sequence: TGTGCCAGCAGCCCCAGGGGTTCGCAGGAGCAGTACTTC. Combining the CDR3 with reference TRBV7-9 and TRBJ2-7 gives the whole variable domain DTGVSQNPRHKITKRGQNVTFRCDPISEHNRLYWYRQTLGQGPEFLTYFQNEAQLEKSRLLSDRFSAERPKGSFSTLEIQRTEQGDSAMYLCASSPRGSQEQYFGPGTRLTVT.

The CDR3 bases are TGTGCCAGCAGTCCCCAAAATACAGGGTCCGATCGCACAGATACGCAGTATTTT. Protein product: CASSPQNTGSDRTDTQYF. The chain recombines TRBV27 with TRBJ2-3, with D possibly matching TRBD1 (6 bases). The CDR3 runs to 18 residues. Deletions cut 5 bases from V and 1 base from J, with 22 bases between. The germline gives CDR1 MNHEY, CDR2 SMNVEV (reference sequence).

The genes are TRBV27 and TRBJ1-1; D may be TRBD1 (5 bases). The CDR3 length is 13 residues. The germline V and J ends were trimmed by 3 bases and 1 base, with 6 bases remaining between them. Germline CDR1 and CDR2: MNHEY and SMNVEV (reference sequence). The CDR3 loop reads CASSFGGNTEAFF. CDR3 sequence (DNA): TGTGCCAGCAGTTTTGGGGGGAACACTGAAGCTTTCTTT.

The chain links TRBV7-9 to TRBJ2-5; tentatively, D is TRBD2 (6 bases). This CDR3 is 14 amino acids long. The V gene's germline CDR1 is SEHNR and CDR2 FQNEAQ (reference sequence). V dropped 5 bases and J dropped 5 bases, with 15 bases sitting between them. For the CDR3, the DNA is TGTGCCAGCAGCCACACGGGGGAAGGGGAGACCCAGTACTTC. Its translation is CASSHTGEGETQYF.

The chain uses TRBV15 and TRBJ1-5; TRBD1 matches 12 bases. The ends lost 2 bases at V and 5 bases at J; junction bases unmatched: 13. The CDR3 is 19 amino acids. From germline, CDR1 is LNHNV and CDR2 YYDKDF (reference sequence). CDR3 in amino acids: CATSRMGQGANLLYQPQHF. As DNA, the CDR3 is TGTGCCACCAGCAGAATGGGACAGGGGGCTAATTTATTATATCAGCCCCAGCATTTT.

V and J are TRBV29-1 and TRBJ1-2; no clear D. Trimming took 1 base from V and 2 from J, leaving 8 bases between them. Germline V gene lookup returns CDR1 SQVTM and CDR2 ANQGSEA. The CDR3 extends over 13 amino acids. This CDR3 reads CSVEVRRNYGYTF. The CDR3 nucleotides are TGCAGCGTTGAAGTAAGGCGGAACTATGGCTACACCTTC.

The chain joins TRBV6-5 to TRBJ2-7, with no clear D. Germline CDR1 MNHEY, CDR2 SVGAGI. The CDR3 has 15 residues. V was trimmed by 5 bases and J by 1 base, leaving 15 bases between them. The CDR3 bases are TGTGCCAGCAGTCAATACGTGACGGAATCCTACGAGCAGTACTTC. Its translation: CASSQYVTESYEQYF.

This clone was found once. The rearrangement joins TRBV7-3 to TRBJ2-5, with TRBD1 as a possible D gene (6 bases). V lost 2 bases to trimming and J lost 0 bases, with 7 bases between them. CDR1 and CDR2 from the germline V gene are SGHTA and FQGTGA. The CDR3 spans 14 residues. The CDR3 spells CASSLRDNQETQYF. The DNA for the CDR3 is TGTGCCAGCAGCTTACGGGACAACCAAGAGACCCAGTACTTC. Full variable domain (rest looked up from reference TRBV7-3 and TRBJ2-5): GAGVSQTPSNKVTEKGKYVELRCDPISGHTALYWYRQSLGQGPEFLIYFQGTGAADDSGLPNDRFFAVRPEGSVSTLKIQRTERGDSAVYLCASSLRDNQETQYFGPGTRLLVL.